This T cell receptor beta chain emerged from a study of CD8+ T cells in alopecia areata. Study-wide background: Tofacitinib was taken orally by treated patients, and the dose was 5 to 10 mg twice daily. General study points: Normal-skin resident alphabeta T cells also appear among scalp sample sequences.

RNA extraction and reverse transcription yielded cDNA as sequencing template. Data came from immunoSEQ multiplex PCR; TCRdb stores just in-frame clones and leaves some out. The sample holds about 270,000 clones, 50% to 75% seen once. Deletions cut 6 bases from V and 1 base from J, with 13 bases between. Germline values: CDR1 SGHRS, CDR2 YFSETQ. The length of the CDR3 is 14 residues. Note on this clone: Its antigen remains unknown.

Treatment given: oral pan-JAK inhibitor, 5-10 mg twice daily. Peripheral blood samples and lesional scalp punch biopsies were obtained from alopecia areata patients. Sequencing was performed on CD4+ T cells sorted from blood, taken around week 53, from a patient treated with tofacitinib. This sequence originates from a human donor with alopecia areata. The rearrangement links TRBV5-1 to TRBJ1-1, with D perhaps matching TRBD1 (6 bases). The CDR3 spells CASTERGGNTEAFF. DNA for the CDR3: TGCGCCAGCACCGAGAGAGGGGGGAACACTGAAGCTTTCTTT.